This entry lists 3 T cell receptor beta chains sequenced from one sample in a study of blood T cell repertoires in COVID-19. Profiling relied on immunoSEQ multiplex PCR, and the TCRdb table lists in-frame clones only, not all of them. The table records around 240,000 clones, roughly 85% of them present only once. Input material: PBMCs or T cells enriched from blood (not recorded which). These TCRs come from a woman in her 50s who had recovered from COVID-19.

The rearrangement uses TRBV27 and TRBJ2-3; TRBD1 matches at 10 bases. The CDR3 is made up of 15 amino acids. Germline CDR1 MNHEY, CDR2 SMNVEV (reference sequence). V lost 4 bases and J lost 5; bases outside the gene matches: 6. The CDR3 bases are TGTGCCAGCAGTTCCGGGACAGGGGTACAAGATACGCAGTATTTT. It encodes CASSSGTGVQDTQYF.

V and J are TRBV6-4 and TRBJ2-1; 8 positions match TRBD2. The germline V gene has CDR1 MRHNA and CDR2 SNTAGT. This CDR3 contains 13 residues. With 6 bases clipped from V and 7 bases from J, the junction kept 5 bases outside the gene matches. The CDR3 bases are TGTGCCAGCAGCTCCGGGACTAGGAATGAGCAGTTCTTC. The encoded protein is CASSSGTRNEQFF.

The J gene is TRBJ2-1, the V gene TRBV19, with TRBD2 matching 14 bases. Germline CDR1 and CDR2: LNHDA and SQIVND (reference sequence). This CDR3 is 17 amino acids long. The J segment lost 9 bases and the V segment lost 4 bases, leaving 11 bases of the junction unmatched. The DNA for the CDR3 is TGTGCCAGTAGTACCCGATTGACTAGCGGGAGGGCCTTTGAGCAGTTCTTC. This codes for CASSTRLTSGRAFEQFF.